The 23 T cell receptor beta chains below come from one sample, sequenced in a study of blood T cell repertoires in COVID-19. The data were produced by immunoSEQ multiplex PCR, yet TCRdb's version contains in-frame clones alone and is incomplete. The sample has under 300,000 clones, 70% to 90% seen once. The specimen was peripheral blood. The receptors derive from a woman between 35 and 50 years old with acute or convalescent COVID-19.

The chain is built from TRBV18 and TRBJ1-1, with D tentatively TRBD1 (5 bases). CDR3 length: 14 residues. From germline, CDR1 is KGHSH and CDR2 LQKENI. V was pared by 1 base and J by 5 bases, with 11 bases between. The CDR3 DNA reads TGTGCCAGCTCACCACAAGACAGACAAACTGAAGCTTTCTTT. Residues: CASSPQDRQTEAFF.

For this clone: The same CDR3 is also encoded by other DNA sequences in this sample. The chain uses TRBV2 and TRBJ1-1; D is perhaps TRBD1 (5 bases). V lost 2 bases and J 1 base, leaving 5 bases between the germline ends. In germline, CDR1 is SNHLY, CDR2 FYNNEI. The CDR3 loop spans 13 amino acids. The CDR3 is CASSEQGNTEAFF. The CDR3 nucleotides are TGTGCCAGCAGTGAACAGGGGAACACTGAAGCTTTCTTT. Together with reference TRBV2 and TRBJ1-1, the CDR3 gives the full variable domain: EPEVTQTPSHQVTQMGQEVILRCVPISNHLYFYWYRQILGQKVEFLVSFYNNEISEKSEIFDDQFSVERPDGSNFTLKIRSTKLEDSAMYFCASSEQGNTEAFFGQGTRLTVV.

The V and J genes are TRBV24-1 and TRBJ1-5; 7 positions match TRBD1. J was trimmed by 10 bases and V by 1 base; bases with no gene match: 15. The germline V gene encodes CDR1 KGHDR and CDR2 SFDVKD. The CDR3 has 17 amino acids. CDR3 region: CATSDFIPTGKINPQHF. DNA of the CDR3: TGTGCCACCAGTGATTTCATACCGACAGGGAAAATCAATCCCCAGCATTTT.

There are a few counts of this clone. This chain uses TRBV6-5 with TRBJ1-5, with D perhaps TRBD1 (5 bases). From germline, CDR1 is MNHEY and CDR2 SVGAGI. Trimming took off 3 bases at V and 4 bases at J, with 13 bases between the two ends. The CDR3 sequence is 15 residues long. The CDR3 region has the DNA TGTGCCAGCAGTTATGGGTTAGGGGTAAATCAGCCCCAGCATTTT. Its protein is CASSYGLGVNQPQHF.

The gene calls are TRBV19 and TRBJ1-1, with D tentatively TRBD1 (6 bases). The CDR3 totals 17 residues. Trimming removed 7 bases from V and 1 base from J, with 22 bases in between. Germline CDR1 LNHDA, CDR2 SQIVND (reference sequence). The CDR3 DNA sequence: TGTGCCAGTAATTTCGCCGGGAAATGGACAGCGAACACTGAAGCTTTCTTT. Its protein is CASNFAGKWTANTEAFF.

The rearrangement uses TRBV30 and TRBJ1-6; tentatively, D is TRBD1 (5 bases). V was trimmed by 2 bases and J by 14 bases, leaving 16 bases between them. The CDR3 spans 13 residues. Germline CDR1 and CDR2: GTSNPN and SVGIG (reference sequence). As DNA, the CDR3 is TGTGCCTGGAGTATAGGACACGGCGAGTCCCTCCACTTT. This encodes CAWSIGHGESLHF.

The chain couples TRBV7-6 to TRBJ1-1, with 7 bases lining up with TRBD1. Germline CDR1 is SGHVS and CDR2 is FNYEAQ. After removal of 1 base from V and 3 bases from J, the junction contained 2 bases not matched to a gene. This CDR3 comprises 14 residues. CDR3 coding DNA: TGTGCCAGCAGCTTAGGGACAGGAGACACTGAAGCTTTCTTT. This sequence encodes CASSLGTGDTEAFF.

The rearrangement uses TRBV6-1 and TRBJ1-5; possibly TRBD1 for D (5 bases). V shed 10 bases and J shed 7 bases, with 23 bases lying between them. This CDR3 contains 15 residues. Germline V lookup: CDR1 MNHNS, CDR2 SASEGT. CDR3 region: CATTPGLTSGQPQHF. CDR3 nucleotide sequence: TGTGCCACCACCCCGGGGCTCACTAGCGGGCAGCCCCAGCATTTT.

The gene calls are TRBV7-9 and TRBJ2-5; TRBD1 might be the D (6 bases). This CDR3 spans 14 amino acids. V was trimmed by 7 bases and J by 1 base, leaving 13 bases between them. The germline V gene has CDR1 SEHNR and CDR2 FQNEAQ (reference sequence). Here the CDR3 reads CASTPWGLQETQYF. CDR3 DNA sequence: TGTGCCAGCACCCCCTGGGGGCTCCAAGAGACCCAGTACTTC.

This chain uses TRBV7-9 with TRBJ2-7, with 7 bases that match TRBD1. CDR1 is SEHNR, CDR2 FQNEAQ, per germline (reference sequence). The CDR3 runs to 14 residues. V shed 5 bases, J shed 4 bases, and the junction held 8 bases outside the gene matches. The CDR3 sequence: CASSHLGQIYEQYV. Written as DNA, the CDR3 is TGTGCCAGCAGCCACCTGGGACAGATTTACGAGCAGTACGTC.

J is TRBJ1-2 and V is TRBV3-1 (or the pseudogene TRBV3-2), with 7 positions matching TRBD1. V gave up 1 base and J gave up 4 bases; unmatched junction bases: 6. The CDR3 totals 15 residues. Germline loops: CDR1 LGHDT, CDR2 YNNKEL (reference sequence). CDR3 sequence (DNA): TGTGCCAGCAGCCAAGGTCGACAGGGACTCTATGGCTACACCTTC. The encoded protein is CASSQGRQGLYGYTF.

The CDR3 nucleotides read TGTGCCAGCAAATGGGGACTAGCGGAAGAGACCCAGTACTTC. It is translated as CASKWGLAEETQYF. The chain combines TRBV27 with TRBJ2-5; 11 bases are shared with TRBD2. V lost 7 bases, J lost 3 bases, and 4 bases stayed unmatched. Germline CDR1 and CDR2: MNHEY and SMNVEV (reference sequence). There are 14 residues in the CDR3.

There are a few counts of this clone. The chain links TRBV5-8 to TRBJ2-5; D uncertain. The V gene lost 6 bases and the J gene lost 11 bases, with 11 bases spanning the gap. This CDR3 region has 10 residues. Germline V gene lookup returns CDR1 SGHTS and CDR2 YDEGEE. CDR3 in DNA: TGTGCCAGCACCTTTCAGATTCAGTACTTC. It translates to CASTFQIQYF.

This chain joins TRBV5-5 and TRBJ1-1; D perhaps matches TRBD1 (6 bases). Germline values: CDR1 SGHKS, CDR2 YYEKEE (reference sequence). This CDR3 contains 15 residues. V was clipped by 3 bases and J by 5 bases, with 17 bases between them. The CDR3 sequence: CASSSAGTTGTEAFF. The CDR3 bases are TGTGCCAGCAGCTCGGCCGGGACAACGGGGACTGAAGCTTTCTTT.

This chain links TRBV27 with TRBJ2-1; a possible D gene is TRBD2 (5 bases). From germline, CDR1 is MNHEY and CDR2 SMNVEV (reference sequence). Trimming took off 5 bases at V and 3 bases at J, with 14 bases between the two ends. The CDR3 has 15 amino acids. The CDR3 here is CASSRGVTHYNEQFF. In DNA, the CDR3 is TGTGCCAGCAGTCGGGGAGTCACACACTACAATGAGCAGTTCTTC.

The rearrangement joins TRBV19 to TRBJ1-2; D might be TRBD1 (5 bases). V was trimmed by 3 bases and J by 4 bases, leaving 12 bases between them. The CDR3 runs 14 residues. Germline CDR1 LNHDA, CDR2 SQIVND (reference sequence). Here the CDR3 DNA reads TGTGCCAGTAGTATTTTTTCAGGGCCCTATGGCTACACCTTC. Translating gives CASSIFSGPYGYTF.

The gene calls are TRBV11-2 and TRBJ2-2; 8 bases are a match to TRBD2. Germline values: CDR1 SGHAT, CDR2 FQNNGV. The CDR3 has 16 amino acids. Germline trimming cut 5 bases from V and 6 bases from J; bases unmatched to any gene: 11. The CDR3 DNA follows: TGTGCCAGCAGCCCGGGCCTTCGGGGGGGACCCGGGGAGCTGTTTTTT. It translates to CASSPGLRGGPGELFF.

CDR3 loop: CASSREGGYGYTF. CDR3 nucleotides: TGTGCCAGTAGTAGAGAGGGAGGCTATGGCTACACCTTC. This sequence joins TRBV19 and TRBJ1-2; D gene unclear. The germline V gene has CDR1 LNHDA and CDR2 SQIVND (reference sequence). The CDR3 totals 13 residues. V was pared by 4 bases and J by 4 bases, with 10 bases between.

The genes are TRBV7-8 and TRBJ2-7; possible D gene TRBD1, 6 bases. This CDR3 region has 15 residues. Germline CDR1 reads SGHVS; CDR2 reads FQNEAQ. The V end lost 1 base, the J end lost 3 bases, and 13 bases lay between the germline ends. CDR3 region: CASSLGFGQSYEQYV. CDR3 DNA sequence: TGTGCCAGCAGCTTAGGGTTCGGACAGAGCTACGAGCAGTACGTC.

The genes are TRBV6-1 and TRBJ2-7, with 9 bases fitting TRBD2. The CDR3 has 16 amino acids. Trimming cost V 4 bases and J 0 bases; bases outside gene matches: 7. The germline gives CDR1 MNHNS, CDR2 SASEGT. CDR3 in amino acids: CASSGFSGGSSYEQYV. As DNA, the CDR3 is TGTGCCAGCAGTGGCTTTAGCGGGGGAAGCTCCTACGAGCAGTACGTC.

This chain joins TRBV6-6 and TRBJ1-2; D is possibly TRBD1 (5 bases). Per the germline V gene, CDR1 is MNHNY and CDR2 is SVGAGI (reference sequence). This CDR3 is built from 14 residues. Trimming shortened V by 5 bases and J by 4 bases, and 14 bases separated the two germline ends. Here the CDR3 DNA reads TGTGCCAGCAGTGCTCAGACAGAAATCTATGGCTACACCTTC. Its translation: CASSAQTEIYGYTF.

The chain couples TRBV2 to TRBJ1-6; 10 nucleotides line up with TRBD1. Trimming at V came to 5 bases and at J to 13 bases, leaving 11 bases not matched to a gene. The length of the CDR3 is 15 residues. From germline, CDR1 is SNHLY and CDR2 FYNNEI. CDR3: CASSPLGQGVFPLHF. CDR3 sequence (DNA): TGTGCCAGCAGTCCCCTCGGACAGGGGGTGTTCCCCCTCCACTTT.

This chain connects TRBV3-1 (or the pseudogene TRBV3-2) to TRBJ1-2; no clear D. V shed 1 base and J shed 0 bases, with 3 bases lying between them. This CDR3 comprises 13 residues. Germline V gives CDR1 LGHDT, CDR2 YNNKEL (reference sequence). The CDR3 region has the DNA TGTGCCAGCAGCCAAGTCGCTAACTATGGCTACACCTTC. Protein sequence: CASSQVANYGYTF.